The entry below describes one T cell receptor (beta chain). The read falls 3 residues short of the CDR3 end, and the missing part is taken from the germline J gene. The sample is drawn from a study of T cells in women clearing cervical HPV infection. V shed 2 bases and J shed 7 bases, with 17 bases lying between them. The germline V gene has CDR1 SGHRS and CDR2 YFSETQ. The CDR3 covers 15 residues. All participants had a single incident cervical HPV16 infection, and prevalent HPV16 infections were excluded. Clones were read by immunoSEQ multiplex PCR, and TCRdb kept only the in-frame ones, dropping some. The sample totals roughly 22,000 clones.

The clonotype was recovered from a woman between 18 and 70 years old with a cervical HPV16 infection that either progressed to CIN3+ or cleared (not recorded which). The material sequenced was blood buffy coat. The chain is built from TRBV5-1 and TRBJ2-3; a possible D gene is TRBD2 (5 bases). The CDR3 region is CASSFNGLRDNTQYF. The part of the CDR3 DNA that was read is TGCGCCAGCAGCTTTAACGGACTTAGGGATAATACG.